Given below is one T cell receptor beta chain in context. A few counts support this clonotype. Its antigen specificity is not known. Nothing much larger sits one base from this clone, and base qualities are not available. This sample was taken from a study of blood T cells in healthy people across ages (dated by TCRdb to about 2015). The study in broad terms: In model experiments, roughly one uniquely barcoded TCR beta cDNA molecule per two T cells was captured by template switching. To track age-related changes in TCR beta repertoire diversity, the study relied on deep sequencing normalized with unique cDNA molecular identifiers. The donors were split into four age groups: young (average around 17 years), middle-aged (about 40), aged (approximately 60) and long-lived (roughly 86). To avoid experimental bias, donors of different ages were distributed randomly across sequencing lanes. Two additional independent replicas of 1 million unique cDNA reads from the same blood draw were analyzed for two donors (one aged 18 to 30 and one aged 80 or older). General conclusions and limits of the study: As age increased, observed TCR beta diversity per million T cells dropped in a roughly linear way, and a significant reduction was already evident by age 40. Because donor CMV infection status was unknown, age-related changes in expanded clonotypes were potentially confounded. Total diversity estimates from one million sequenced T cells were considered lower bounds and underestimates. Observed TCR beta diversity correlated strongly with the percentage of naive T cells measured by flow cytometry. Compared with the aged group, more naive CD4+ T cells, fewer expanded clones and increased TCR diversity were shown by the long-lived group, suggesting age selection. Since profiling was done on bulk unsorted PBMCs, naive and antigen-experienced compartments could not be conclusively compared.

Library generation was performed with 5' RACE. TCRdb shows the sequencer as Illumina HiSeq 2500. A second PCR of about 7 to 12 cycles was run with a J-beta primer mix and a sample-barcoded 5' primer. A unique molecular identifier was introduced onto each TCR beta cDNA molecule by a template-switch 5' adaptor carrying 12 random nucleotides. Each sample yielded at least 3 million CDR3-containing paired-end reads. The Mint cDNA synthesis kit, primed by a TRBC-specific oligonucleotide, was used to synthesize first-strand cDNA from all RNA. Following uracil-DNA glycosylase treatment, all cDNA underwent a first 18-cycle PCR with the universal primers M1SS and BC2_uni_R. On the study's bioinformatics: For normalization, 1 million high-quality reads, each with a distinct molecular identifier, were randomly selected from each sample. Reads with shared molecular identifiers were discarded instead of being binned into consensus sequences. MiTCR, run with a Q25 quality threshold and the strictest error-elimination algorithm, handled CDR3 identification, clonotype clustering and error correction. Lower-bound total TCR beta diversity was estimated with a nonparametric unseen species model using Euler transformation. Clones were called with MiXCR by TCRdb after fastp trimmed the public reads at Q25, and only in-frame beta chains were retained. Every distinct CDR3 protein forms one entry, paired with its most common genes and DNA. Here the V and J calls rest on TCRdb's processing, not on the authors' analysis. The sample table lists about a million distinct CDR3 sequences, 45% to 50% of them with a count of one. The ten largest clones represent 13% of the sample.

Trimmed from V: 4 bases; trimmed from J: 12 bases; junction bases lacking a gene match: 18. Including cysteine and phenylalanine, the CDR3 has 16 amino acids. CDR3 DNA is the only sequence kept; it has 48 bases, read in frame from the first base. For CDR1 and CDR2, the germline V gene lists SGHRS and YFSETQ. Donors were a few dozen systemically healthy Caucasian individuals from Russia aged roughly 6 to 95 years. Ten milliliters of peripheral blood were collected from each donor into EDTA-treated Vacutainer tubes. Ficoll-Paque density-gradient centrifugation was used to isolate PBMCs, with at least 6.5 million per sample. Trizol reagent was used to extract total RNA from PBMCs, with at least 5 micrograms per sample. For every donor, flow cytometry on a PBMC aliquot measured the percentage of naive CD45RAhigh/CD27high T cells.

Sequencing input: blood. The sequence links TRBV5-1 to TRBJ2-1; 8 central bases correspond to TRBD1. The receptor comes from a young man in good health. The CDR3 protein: CASSEPGQVLLEGQFF. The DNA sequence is TGCGCCAGCAGCGAACCGGGACAGGTACTCCTGGAGGGGCAGTTCTTC.